The 16 T cell receptor beta chains in this list originate from one sample, sequenced in a study of cytomegalovirus exposure and HLA in healthy donors. The PCR was carried out with 60 Vbeta primers and 13 Jbeta primers. Repertoires were generated with immunoSEQ multiplex PCR, while TCRdb's copy carries only in-frame clones and drops some. This table holds more than 65,000 clones, roughly 74% found once. The specimen sequenced was PBMCs. The receptors were gathered from a woman in her sixties or seventies in good health and CMV-seropositive.

The genes are TRBV5-1 and TRBJ1-4; 10 nucleotides line up with TRBD1. J was trimmed by 3 bases and V by 4 bases; bases with no gene match: 9. Germline lookup yields CDR1 SGHRS and CDR2 YFSETQ. CDR3 length equals 17 residues. The CDR3 bases are TGCGCCAGCAGCCCCGGGACAGGGGTGAGGGCTAATGAAAAACTGTTTTTT. Translated: CASSPGTGVRANEKLFF. The whole variable domain, remainder taken from reference TRBV5-1 and TRBJ1-4, is KAGVTQTPRYLIKTRGQQVTLSCSPISGHRSVSWYQQTPGQGLQFLFEYFSETQRNKGNFPGRFSGRQFSNSRSEMNVSTLELGDSALYLCASSPGTGVRANEKLFFGSGTQLSVL.

The rearrangement uses TRBV7-2 and TRBJ2-3; unclear D gene. The V end was cut by 4 bases, the J end by 2 bases, with 7 bases between. This CDR3 spans 13 amino acids. In germline, CDR1 is SGHTA, CDR2 FQGNSA. DNA for the CDR3: TGTGCCAGCAGCTCCCCTAACACAGATACGCAGTATTTT. Protein product: CASSSPNTDTQYF. The whole variable domain, filled in from reference TRBV7-2 and TRBJ2-3, reads GAGVSQSPSNKVTEKGKDVELRCDPISGHTALYWYRQSLGQGLEFLIYFQGNSAPDKSGLPSDRFSAERTGGSVSTLTIQRTQQEDSAVYLCASSSPNTDTQYFGPGTRLTVL.

The chain uses TRBV2 and TRBJ1-1; D unclear. CDR1 is SNHLY and CDR2 is FYNNEI in the germline V gene. V dropped 7 bases and J dropped 0 bases, with 12 bases sitting between them. The CDR3 contains 14 residues. The CDR3 loop reads CASIEAVMNTEAFF. The CDR3 DNA is TGTGCCAGCATAGAGGCAGTTATGAACACTGAAGCTTTCTTT.

The V call is TRBV5-1, the J call TRBJ2-2; 8 nucleotides agree with TRBD1. Germline V gives CDR1 SGHRS, CDR2 YFSETQ. The CDR3 is 15 residues long. V was clipped by 2 bases and J by 7 bases; unmatched bases: 7. For the CDR3, the DNA is TGCGCCAGCAGCTTAAGTCCAGGGGGCGTCGGGGAGCTGTTTTTT. Its translation is CASSLSPGGVGELFF.

V usage is TRBV27 and J usage is TRBJ2-1; TRBD2 might be the D (5 bases). The CDR3 runs to 17 residues. V was shortened by 2 bases and J by 3 bases, with 17 bases between the two germline ends. Per the germline V gene, CDR1 is MNHEY and CDR2 is SMNVEV (reference sequence). The CDR3 DNA is TGTGCCAGCAGTTTAGGGCGGCTAGCTTGGGGCTACAATGAGCAGTTCTTC. It yields the protein CASSLGRLAWGYNEQFF.

The chain links TRBV12-5 to TRBJ2-2, with D possibly matching TRBD1 (6 bases). The CDR3 consists of 18 residues. With 0 bases removed from V and 0 bases from J, the gap between germline ends came to 14 bases. The germline V gene has CDR1 LGHNT and CDR2 FRNRAP. The CDR3 region has the DNA TGTGCTAGTGGTTTGGTAGAGGGGGTCTGGACGAACACCGGGGAGCTGTTTTTT. It is translated as CASGLVEGVWTNTGELFF. Supplemented by reference TRBV12-5 and TRBJ2-2, the full variable domain reads DARVTQTPRHKVTEMGQEVTMRCQPILGHNTVFWYRQTMMQGLELLAYFRNRAPLDDSGMPKDRFSAEMPDATLATLKIQPSEPRDSAVYFCASGLVEGVWTNTGELFFGEGSRLTVL.

The rearrangement joins TRBV9 to TRBJ2-7; a weak D match, TRBD2 (5 bases). The CDR3 runs 12 residues. Deletions cut 4 bases from V and 2 bases from J, with 7 bases between. Germline CDR1 and CDR2: SGDLS and YYNGEE. For the CDR3, the DNA is TGTGCCAGCAGCCCGAGGGCCTACGAGCAGTACTTC. Encoded protein: CASSPRAYEQYF.

With regard to this clone: Lacking the conserved final phenylalanine or tryptophan, this CDR3 likely reflects a read error. The CDR3 is CAWRQGMDSPLHV. The CDR3 DNA reads as TGTGCCTGGAGGCAGGGAATGGATTCACCCCTCCACGTT. The chain joins TRBV30 to TRBJ1-6; D perhaps matches TRBD1 (5 bases). Trimming shortened V by 3 bases and J by 8 bases, and 11 bases separated the two germline ends. The CDR3 extends over 13 amino acids. In germline, CDR1 is GTSNPN, CDR2 SVGIG (reference sequence).

There are a few counts of this clone. The rearrangement links TRBV7-9 to TRBJ1-2, with 7 bases lining up with TRBD1. This CDR3 is built from 15 residues. The germline gives CDR1 SEHNR, CDR2 FQNEAQ (reference sequence). The V gene end was trimmed by 5 bases and the J gene end by 6 bases; junction bases not matched to a gene: 12. The CDR3 reads CASSLYRGASDGYTF. In nucleotides, the CDR3 is TGTGCCAGCAGCCTCTACAGGGGCGCGTCGGATGGCTACACCTTC.

A note on this clone: A junction boundary mismatches the germline segment, possibly from a read error. The sample contains more than one DNA sequence encoding this CDR3. The genes are TRBV12-5 and TRBJ2-5, with TRBD2 matching 13 bases. CDR3 size: 16 residues. In germline, CDR1 is LGHNT, CDR2 FRNRAP. This chain's CDR3 is CASGLLTSGGKETQYF. The CDR3 nucleotides read TGTGCTAGTGGTTTGCTGACTAGCGGGGGGAAAGAGACTCAGTACTTC.

The table lists this clone with a few counts. The chain recombines TRBV7-6 with TRBJ1-5; the D is unclear. V lost 1 base and J lost 6, with 13 bases in between. This CDR3 comprises 15 residues. CDR1 is SGHVS, CDR2 FNYEAQ, per germline. Here the CDR3 DNA reads TGTGCCAGCAGCTTAGGATCCCGGGGAATTCAGCCCCAGCATTTT. It specifies CASSLGSRGIQPQHF.

This clone showed up just a few times. The chain has TRBV29-1 and TRBJ1-1; 9 nucleotides agree with TRBD1. Trimming cost V 4 bases and J 1 base; bases outside gene matches: 7. The CDR3 consists of 15 residues. Germline loops: CDR1 SQVTM, CDR2 ANQGSEA. DNA of the CDR3: TGCAGCGTTGGTGTACAGGGGGCGCGGAACACTGAAGCTTTCTTT. This sequence encodes CSVGVQGARNTEAFF.

The rearrangement joins TRBV5-1 to TRBJ1-6; D perhaps matches TRBD1 (6 bases). The CDR3 covers 22 residues. In germline, CDR1 is SGHRS, CDR2 YFSETQ. V was shortened by 0 bases and J by 0 bases, with 25 bases between the two germline ends. This CDR3 is CASSLVPNLNRDRDSYNSPLHF. CDR3 coding DNA: TGCGCCAGCAGCTTGGTACCGAACCTAAACAGGGATCGGGACTCCTATAATTCACCCCTCCACTTT.

This rearrangement joins TRBV10-3 to TRBJ2-2, with D perhaps matching TRBD2 (5 bases). This CDR3 contains 16 residues. V was clipped by 7 bases and J by 1 base, with 16 bases between them. Germline assignment: CDR1 ENHRY and CDR2 SYGVKD. CDR3 loop: CAITQEAGLNTGELFF. The CDR3 DNA reads as TGTGCCATCACCCAGGAGGCAGGTTTGAACACCGGGGAGCTGTTTTTT.

This sequence joins TRBV18 and TRBJ1-5, with 8 bases aligning to TRBD1. With 2 bases clipped from V and 5 bases from J, the junction kept 5 bases outside the gene matches. Germline-derived CDR1 and CDR2 are KGHSH and LQKENI. The CDR3 runs 15 residues. CDR3 DNA sequence: TGTGCCAGCTCACCAGGGACAGGCCTTTATCAGCCCCAGCATTTT. It is translated as CASSPGTGLYQPQHF.

This sequence joins TRBV5-1 and TRBJ1-1; 11 positions agree with TRBD1. CDR1 and CDR2 (germline): SGHRS, YFSETQ. The CDR3 has 16 amino acids. V shed 4 bases and J 5 bases; nucleotides not matched to a gene: 10. CDR3 bases: TGCGCCAGCAGCATCGGACAGGGGGCGTCGAGGACTGAAGCTTTCTTT. It specifies CASSIGQGASRTEAFF.